One sample yielded the 3 T cell receptor beta chains listed below, sequenced in a study of T cell changes during pregnancy in multiple sclerosis. Using immunoSEQ multiplex PCR, the repertoire was profiled, and TCRdb retains in-frame clones only, with some absent. The repertoire holds 45,000 or so clones, around 90% seen once, with 9% in the top ten. The specimen was CD8+ T cells from peripheral blood mononuclear cells, collected after pregnancy. These TCRs come from a female donor with multiple sclerosis, enrolled in a pregnancy study.

The CDR3 DNA follows: TGTGCCAGCAGTCCGGTTGGGACAGGGTTAAGGCCCCTCCACTTT. It translates to CASSPVGTGLRPLHF. The rearrangement links TRBV6-6 to TRBJ1-6; TRBD1 aligns across 9 bases. The CDR3 totals 15 residues. The ends lost 5 bases at V and 13 bases at J; junction bases unmatched: 12. The V gene's germline CDR1 is MNHNY and CDR2 SVGAGI (reference sequence).

V is TRBV11-2 and J is TRBJ1-1; no definite D call. The CDR3 is 14 residues long. Trimming cost V 2 bases and J 1 base, with 8 bases left between them. Per the germline V gene, CDR1 is SGHAT and CDR2 is FQNNGV. CDR3 coding DNA: TGTGCCAGCAGCTTATTTGTCAGGAACACTGAAGCTTTCTTT. This sequence encodes CASSLFVRNTEAFF.

The chain joins TRBV4-3 to TRBJ1-1, with D tentatively TRBD1 (5 bases). V lost 2 bases and J lost 3, with 13 bases in between. The CDR3 runs 15 residues. CDR1 is LGHNA, CDR2 YSLEER, per germline. The CDR3 DNA reads TGCGCCAGCAGCCAATACCCTGACAGCTACACTGAAGCTTTCTTT. This sequence encodes CASSQYPDSYTEAFF.